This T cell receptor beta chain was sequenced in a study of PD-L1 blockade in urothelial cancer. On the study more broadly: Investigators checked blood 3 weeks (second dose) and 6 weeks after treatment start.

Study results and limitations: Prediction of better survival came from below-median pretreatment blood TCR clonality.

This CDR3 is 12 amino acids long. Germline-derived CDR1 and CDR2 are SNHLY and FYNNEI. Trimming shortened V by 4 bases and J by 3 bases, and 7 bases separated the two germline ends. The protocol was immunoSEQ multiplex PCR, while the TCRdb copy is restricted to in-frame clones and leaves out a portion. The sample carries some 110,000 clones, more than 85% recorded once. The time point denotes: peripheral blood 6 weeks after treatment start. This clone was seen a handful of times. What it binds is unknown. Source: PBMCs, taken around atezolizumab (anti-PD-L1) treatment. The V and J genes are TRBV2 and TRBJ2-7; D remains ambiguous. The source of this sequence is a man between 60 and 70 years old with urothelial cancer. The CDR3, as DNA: TGTGCCAGCAGTGTTAGTAGCTACGAGCAGTACTTC. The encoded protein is CASSVSSYEQYF.